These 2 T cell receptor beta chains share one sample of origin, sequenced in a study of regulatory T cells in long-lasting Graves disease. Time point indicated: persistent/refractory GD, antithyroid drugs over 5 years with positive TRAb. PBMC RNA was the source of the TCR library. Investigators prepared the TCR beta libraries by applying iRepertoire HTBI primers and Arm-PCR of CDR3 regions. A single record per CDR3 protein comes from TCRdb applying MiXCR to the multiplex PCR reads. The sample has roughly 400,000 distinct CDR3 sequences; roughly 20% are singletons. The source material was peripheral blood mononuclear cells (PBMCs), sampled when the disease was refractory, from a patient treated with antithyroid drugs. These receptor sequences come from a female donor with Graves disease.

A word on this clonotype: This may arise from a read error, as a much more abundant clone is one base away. CDR3 nucleotides: TGTGCCACCAGCAGACTCAATTTGGGAGAAAAACTGTTTTTT. Translation: CATSRLNLGEKLFF. V usage is TRBV15 and J usage is TRBJ1-4; D is ambiguous. CDR1 and CDR2 from the germline V gene are LNHNV and YYDKDF (reference sequence). V gave up 2 bases and J gave up 8 bases, with 12 bases separating them. The CDR3 is 14 residues long.

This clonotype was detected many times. The CDR3, as DNA: TGTGCCAGCACCAGACCCCCTAGGTCGAGGGGACAAGAGACCCAGTACTTC. Protein sequence: CASTRPPRSRGQETQYF. The chain has TRBV28 and TRBJ2-5; D is perhaps TRBD1 or TRBD2 (5 bases each). The CDR3 is 17 residues long. The germline CDR1 and CDR2 sequences are MDHEN and SYDVKM. The V end was cut by 7 bases, the J end by 2 bases, with 23 bases between.